Each of the 13 T cell receptor beta chains below was sequenced from the same sample in a study of T cell responses to AZD1222 COVID-19 vaccine (dated by TCRdb to about 2021). Receptor libraries were prepared by the immunoSEQ multiplex PCR assay. What TCRdb holds here is the immuneACCESS table cut down to in-frame rearrangements. Part of the clones is not present; checked against another copy, under half of the missing clones reflect an unresolved V gene, and the others are unexplained. In this sample the table shows 150,000 or so clones, just over 90% of which occur a single time. The ten largest clones capture 1.3% of the sample. The time point label for this specimen denotes: about 28 days (+/-7) after the second vaccine dose. The specimen was peripheral blood, collected 28 days after the second AZD1222 dose. Every receptor here comes from an adult who received the AZD1222 COVID-19 vaccine.

DNA for the CDR3: TGTGCCAGCAGCATTCCGCCCGGACTGTCCTATGGCTACACCTTC. Its translation is CASSIPPGLSYGYTF. J is TRBJ1-2 and V is TRBV7-9; D is unclear. V was shortened by 5 bases and J by 4 bases, with 17 bases between the two germline ends. The germline V gene has CDR1 SEHNR and CDR2 FQNEAQ (reference sequence). The CDR3 spans 15 residues.

The chain carries TRBV19 and TRBJ2-7, with D tentatively TRBD2 (6 bases). Germline CDR1 LNHDA, CDR2 SQIVND (reference sequence). Trimming took 5 bases from V and 0 from J, leaving 11 bases between them. The CDR3 runs to 14 residues. Written as DNA, the CDR3 is TGTGCCAGTAGTCCCCGGGGAGGCTCCTACGAGCAGTACTTC. It encodes CASSPRGGSYEQYF. The full variable domain, rest sourced from reference TRBV19 and TRBJ2-7, is DGGITQSPKYLFRKEGQNVTLSCEQNLNHDAMYWYRQDPGQGLRLIYYSQIVNDFQKGDIAEGYSVSREKKESFPLTVTSAQKNPTAFYLCASSPRGGSYEQYFGPGTRLTVT.

The rearrangement links TRBV23-1 to TRBJ1-1; 8 bases agree with TRBD1. TRBV23-1 is an ORF; its function is uncertain. V shed 0 bases and J 5 bases; nucleotides not matched to a gene: 8. CDR3 size: 16 residues. This chain's CDR3 is CASSQSAQGEVTEAFF. The CDR3 nucleotides are TGCGCCAGCAGTCAATCCGCACAGGGGGAAGTGACTGAAGCTTTCTTT.

The rearrangement uses TRBV6-6 and TRBJ1-2; no clear D. This CDR3 is built from 14 residues. The V end lost 7 bases, the J end lost 5 bases, and 17 bases lay between the germline ends. Per the germline V gene, CDR1 is MNHNY and CDR2 is SVGAGI (reference sequence). The CDR3 loop reads CASTLPQRWYGYTF. CDR3 DNA: TGTGCCAGCACCCTACCGCAGCGATGGTATGGCTACACCTTC.

This clone was seen more than once but under ten times. V is TRBV11-2 and J is TRBJ2-7; TRBD2 agrees at 9 bases. V shed 3 bases, J shed 5 bases, and the junction held 5 bases outside the gene matches. The CDR3 extends over 14 amino acids. The V gene's germline CDR1 is SGHAT and CDR2 FQNNGV. CDR3 residues: CASSFSLAGNEQYF. In nucleotides, the CDR3 is TGTGCCAGCAGCTTTAGCCTAGCGGGAAACGAGCAGTACTTC.

DNA for the CDR3: TGTGCCAGCAGCGAGGGGAGGGTTCGAGAGCAGTTCTTC. Residues: CASSEGRVREQFF. The V and J genes are TRBV3-1 (or the pseudogene TRBV3-2) and TRBJ2-1; 7 bases agree with TRBD2. Unmatched junction bases numbered 8, after V lost 5 bases and J lost 10 bases. Germline values: CDR1 LGHDT, CDR2 YNNKEL (reference sequence). The CDR3 loop spans 13 amino acids.

The chain is built from TRBV18 and TRBJ1-1, with unresolved D. The germline gives CDR1 KGHSH, CDR2 LQKENI. Trimming cost V 3 bases and J 2 bases, with 7 bases left between them. This CDR3 is built from 13 residues. In nucleotides, the CDR3 is TGTGCCAGCTCACCCACACCAAACACTGAAGCTTTCTTT. This encodes CASSPTPNTEAFF.

This clone was counted once. The chain joins TRBV7-8 to TRBJ1-2; 9 bases agree with TRBD1. CDR3 length equals 16 residues. Trimming removed 4 bases from V and 6 bases from J; junction bases left unmatched: 12. Germline CDR1 SGHVS, CDR2 FQNEAQ. The chain's CDR3 is CASSSRLGQGNDGYTF. In DNA, the CDR3 is TGTGCCAGCAGCTCCCGCTTGGGACAGGGTAATGATGGCTACACCTTC. Full variable domain (rest looked up from reference TRBV7-8 and TRBJ1-2): GAGVSQSPRYKVAKRGQDVALRCDPISGHVSLFWYQQALGQGPEFLTYFQNEAQLDKSGLPSDRFFAERPEGSVSTLKIQRTQQEDSAVYLCASSSRLGQGNDGYTFGSGTRLTVV.

The chain joins TRBV7-2 to TRBJ1-2; 8 bases map to TRBD1. Trimming cost V 2 bases and J 4 bases; bases outside gene matches: 6. The CDR3 contains 15 residues. In germline, CDR1 is SGHTA, CDR2 FQGNSA. The chain's CDR3 is CASSLRQGATYGYTF. The DNA for the CDR3 is TGTGCCAGCAGCTTACGTCAGGGGGCTACCTATGGCTACACCTTC.

The genes are TRBV19 and TRBJ1-6; no clear D gene. From germline, CDR1 is LNHDA and CDR2 SQIVND (reference sequence). This CDR3 has 17 amino acids. The V end was cut by 5 bases, the J end by 6 bases, with 20 bases between. In DNA form, the CDR3 reads TGTGCCAGTAGTCCGAACCGGGAACCGCAGATTAATTCACCCCTCCACTTT. Translated, it gives CASSPNREPQINSPLHF.

The V gene is TRBV7-2, the J gene TRBJ2-7; 9 bases fit TRBD2. The CDR3 covers 16 residues. After removal of 1 base from V and 0 bases from J, the junction contained 4 bases not matched to a gene. CDR1 and CDR2 (germline): SGHTA, FQGNSA. CDR3 in amino acids: CASSLVGSGSSYEQYF. The CDR3 nucleotides read TGTGCCAGCAGCTTAGTTGGTAGCGGGAGCTCCTACGAGCAGTACTTC.

This chain links TRBV29-1 with TRBJ1-2, with 9 bases lining up with TRBD1. After removal of 4 bases from V and 6 bases from J, the junction contained 0 bases not matched to a gene. The CDR3 consists of 11 residues. The germline V gene encodes CDR1 SQVTM and CDR2 ANQGSEA. The CDR3 DNA follows: TGCAGCGTTGGACAGGGGGATGGCTACACCTTC. Its protein is CSVGQGDGYTF.

This chain links TRBV29-1 with TRBJ1-3; perhaps TRBD1 as D (6 bases). CDR3 length equals 14 residues. The germline V and J ends were trimmed by 3 bases and 4 bases, with 13 bases remaining between them. The V gene's germline CDR1 is SQVTM and CDR2 ANQGSEA. The chain's CDR3 is CSVDLTGRGNTIYF. The CDR3 coding sequence is TGCAGCGTTGACCTGACAGGTCGAGGAAACACCATATATTTT.